These T cell receptor beta chains were read from a single sample in a study of T cell changes during pregnancy in multiple sclerosis. The table came from immunoSEQ multiplex PCR; TCRdb's copy has only in-frame clones and leaves some out. The data show some 100,000 clones, 80% to 95% seen once. The sequenced sample was peripheral blood, obtained in the second trimester of pregnancy. The receptors derive from a female donor with multiple sclerosis, enrolled in a pregnancy study. Both conserved end residues are part of each CDR3. Fields, in order: D gene, CDR3 length, J gene, V gene, clone size, CDR3 DNA, CDR3 protein. A D gene is named only where the DNA matches it firmly. Rows may omit the clone size; those that give it use once, few, many or a size class.

NA	12	TRBJ2-5	TRBV28	NA	TGTGCCAGCAGTTTACTGGCTCTGCCCCAGTACTTC	CASSLLALPQYF
NA	13	TRBJ2-7	TRBV29-1	NA	TGCAGCGTTGAAGATCGAGGGGGCTACGAGCAGTACTTC	CSVEDRGGYEQYF
NA	14	TRBJ2-2	TRBV6-1	NA	TGTGCCAGCAGTCACCTGCAGGGTACCGGGGAGCTGTTTTTT	CASSHLQGTGELFF
NA	15	TRBJ1-1	TRBV5-1	NA	TGCGCCAGCAGCTTGGTGGTGGGGCGGAACACTGAAGCTTTCTTT	CASSLVVGRNTEAFF
NA	15	TRBJ1-1	TRBV6-5	few	TGTGCCAGCAGTACCTACGGGGTCACCAACACTGAAGCTTTCTTT	CASSTYGVTNTEAFF
TRBD1	16	TRBJ2-1	TRBV9	NA	TGTGCCAGCAGCCGAGACGCCAGGGGGTTTAGCAATGAGCAGTTCTTC	CASSRDARGFSNEQFF
TRBD2	15	TRBJ2-1	TRBV5-1	NA	TGCGCCAGCAGCTCCGGACTAGCGGGAGTTTATGAGCAGTTCTTC	CASSSGLAGVYEQFF
NA	15	TRBJ1-2	TRBV5-4	NA	TGTGCCAGCAGCGGGACGGGACTTTCTAACTATGGCTACACCTTC	CASSGTGLSNYGYTF
NA	14	TRBJ2-7	TRBV28	NA	TGTGCCAGCAGTTTTAGGCCAGGGCTTGACGAGCAGTACTTC	CASSFRPGLDEQYF
TRBD1	15	TRBJ2-1	TRBV15	NA	TGTGCCACCAGCACAGCCGGGACAGGGGTCAATGAGCAGTTCTTC	CATSTAGTGVNEQFF
NA	15	TRBJ2-3	TRBV7-8	once	TGTGCCAGCAGCTTAAGGGGGATTAGCACAGATACGCAGTATTTT	CASSLRGISTDTQYF
TRBD2	15	TRBJ2-2	TRBV5-4	NA	TGTGCCAGCAGTTCCGGGACTAGGGGACCAGGGGAGCTGTTTTTT	CASSSGTRGPGELFF
TRBD1	13	TRBJ2-1	TRBV6-1	NA	TGTGCCAGCAGAGGACAGGAGTACAATGAGCAGTTCTTC	CASRGQEYNEQFF
TRBD2	15	TRBJ2-5	TRBV29-1	NA	TGCAGCGTTGGGACCCTAGCGGGAGACCCGGAGACCCAGTACTTC	CSVGTLAGDPETQYF
NA	17	TRBJ2-1	TRBV5-5	NA	TGTGCCAGCAGCGTACAGGTTCGCCGTAACTCCTACAATGAGCAGTTCTTC	CASSVQVRRNSYNEQFF
NA	16	TRBJ1-3	TRBV6-6	NA	TGTGCCAGCGGTTCAGGGGTACTTTCCTCTGGAAACACCATATATTTT	CASGSGVLSSGNTIYF
NA	16	TRBJ1-4	TRBV9	NA	TGTGCCAGCAGCGTAGACCCAGGTCAGCCTAATGAAAAACTGTTTTTT	CASSVDPGQPNEKLFF
NA	14	TRBJ2-1	TRBV18	NA	TGTGCCAGCTCACCGGGGAGACAATACAATGAGCAGTTCTTC	CASSPGRQYNEQFF
NA	19	TRBJ2-4	TRBV4-2	NA	TGTGCCAGCAGCCAAGATAGGGCCAGGGTGGTACTTGCCAAAAACATTCAGTACTTC	CASSQDRARVVLAKNIQYF
NA	15	TRBJ2-5	TRBV5-4	once	TGTGCCAGCAGCCCCGCAAGTCAACGAGCAGAGACCCAGTACTTC	CASSPASQRAETQYF
TRBD2	17	TRBJ2-2	TRBV4-1	once	TGCGCCAGCAGTAAGGGACTAGCGGGAGGTGCCACCGGGGAGCTGTTTTTT	CASSKGLAGGATGELFF
TRBD1	14	TRBJ2-7	TRBV5-1	NA	TGCGCCAGCAGCTTGGCGGGACAGAAGTACGAGCAGTACTTC	CASSLAGQKYEQYF